This T cell receptor beta chain was found in a study of T cells after yellow fever vaccination. At the level of the study: Researchers used SMART-Seq v4 Ultra Low Input to prepare fractions that had low cell numbers. Findings and limits, study-wide: The booster saw the reappearance of most primary-vaccination clones (roughly 96% CD4, around 88% CD8). Contamination of FACS-sorted repertoires by abundant clonotypes from the bulk population could occur. Weaker overall, the secondary response nonetheless peaked faster (day 5 versus 15).

TCRdb re-derived calls from the 5' RACE reads in MiXCR, one entry per CDR3 protein. Of about 350,000 distinct CDR3 sequences listed, less than 9.5% are singletons. Trimming pared 6 bases from V and 5 bases from J, leaving 11 bases between. CDR3 length: 13 residues. Germline V gene sequence: CDR1 MNHNS, CDR2 SASEGT. Regarding this clonotype: Antigen: not known.

The sequence was obtained from a man aged 18 to 30 who received the YFV17D yellow fever vaccine. The input for sequencing was PBMCs, taken about 49 days after the first yellow fever vaccination. The chain joins TRBV6-1 to TRBJ2-1; D may be TRBD1 (5 bases). Written as DNA, the CDR3 is TGTGCCAGCAGCCCAGGGTCCCACAATGAGCAGTTCTTC. Translated: CASSPGSHNEQFF.